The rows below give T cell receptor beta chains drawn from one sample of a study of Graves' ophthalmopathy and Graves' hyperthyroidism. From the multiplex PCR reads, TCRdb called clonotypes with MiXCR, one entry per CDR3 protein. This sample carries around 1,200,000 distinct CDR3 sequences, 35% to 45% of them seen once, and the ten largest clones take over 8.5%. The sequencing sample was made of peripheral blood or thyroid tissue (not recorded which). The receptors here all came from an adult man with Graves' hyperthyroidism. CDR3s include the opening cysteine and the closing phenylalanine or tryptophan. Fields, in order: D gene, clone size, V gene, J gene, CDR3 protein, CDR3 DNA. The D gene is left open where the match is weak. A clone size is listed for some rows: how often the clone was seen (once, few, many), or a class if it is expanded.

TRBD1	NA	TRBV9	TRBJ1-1	CASSVGQGAGEAFF	TGTGCCAGCAGCGTTGGCCAGGGGGCCGGTGAAGCTTTCTTT
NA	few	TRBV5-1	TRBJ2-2	CASSLETSTGELFF	TGCGCCAGCAGCTTGGAAACGAGCACCGGGGAGCTGTTTTTT
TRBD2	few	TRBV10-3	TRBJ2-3	CASGLSGERTDTQYF	TGTGCCAGCGGCCTGAGCGGGGAACGCACAGATACGCAGTATTTT
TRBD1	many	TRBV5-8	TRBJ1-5	CASSYGQGTNQPQHF	TGTGCCAGCAGCTACGGACAGGGTACGAATCAGCCCCAGCATTTT
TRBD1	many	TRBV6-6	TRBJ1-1	CASSPRTGDANTEAFF	TGTGCCAGCAGTCCCAGGACAGGGGACGCCAACACTGAAGCTTTCTTT
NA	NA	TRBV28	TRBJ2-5	CASSSISNVWGLESRETQYF	TGTGCCAGCAGTTCCATAAGCAATGTGTGGGGACTCGAGAGTCGGGAGACCCAGTACTTC
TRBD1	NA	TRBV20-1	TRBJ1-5	CSAREYRGLASNQPQHF	TGCAGTGCTAGAGAATACAGGGGGCTTGCGAGCAATCAGCCCCAGCATTTT
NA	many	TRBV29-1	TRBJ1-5	CSVGGNNQPQHF	TGCAGCGTTGGGGGGAACAATCAGCCCCAGCATTTT
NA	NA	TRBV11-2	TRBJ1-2	CASSSPRTPGYTF	TGTGCCAGCAGCTCGCCAAGGACTCCTGGCTACACCTTC
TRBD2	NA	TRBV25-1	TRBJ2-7	CASREAGDWGEQYF	TGTGCCAGCAGGGAAGCGGGAGACTGGGGCGAGCAGTACTTC
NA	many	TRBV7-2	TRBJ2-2	CASSWGADTGELFF	TGTGCCAGCAGTTGGGGAGCCGACACCGGGGAGCTGTTTTTT
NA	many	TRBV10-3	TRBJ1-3	CAISEKGQGTSGNTIYF	TGTGCCATCAGTGAGAAGGGGCAGGGGACCTCTGGAAACACCATATATTTT
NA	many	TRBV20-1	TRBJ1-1	CSAPQDRNTEAFF	TGCAGTGCCCCTCAGGACAGGAACACTGAAGCTTTCTTT
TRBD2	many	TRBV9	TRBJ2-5	CASSTSSGRALAGQETQYF	TGTGCCAGCAGCACATCTAGCGGGAGGGCCTTAGCGGGCCAAGAGACCCAGTACTTC
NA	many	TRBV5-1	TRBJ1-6	CASSSWGGLDSPLHF	TGCGCCAGCAGCTCCTGGGGGGGGTTGGATTCACCCCTCCACTTT
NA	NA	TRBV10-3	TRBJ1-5	CASRSNLVNQPQHF	TGTGCCAGCAGATCGAATCTAGTAAATCAGCCCCAGCATTTT
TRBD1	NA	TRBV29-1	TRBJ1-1	CSVKGGQLFF	TGCAGCGTTAAAGGGGGACAGCTATTCTTT
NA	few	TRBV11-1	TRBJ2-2	CASSLAGGGQNTGELFF	TGTGCCAGCAGCTTAGCGGGGGGGGGCCAGAACACCGGGGAGCTGTTTTTT
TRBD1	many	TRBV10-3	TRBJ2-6	CAIKKAGGGGANVLTF	TGTGCCATCAAAAAGGCAGGGGGCGGTGGGGCCAACGTCCTGACTTTC
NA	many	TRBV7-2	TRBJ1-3	CASSFGLSGNTIYF	TGTGCCAGCAGCTTTGGCCTCTCTGGAAACACCATATATTTT
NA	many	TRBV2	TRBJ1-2	CASGSEGVGGYTF	TGTGCCAGCGGGTCAGAGGGAGTGGGTGGCTACACCTTC
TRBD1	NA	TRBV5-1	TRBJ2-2	CASSLLTGEAGELFF	TGCGCCAGCAGCCTTTTGACAGGGGAGGCCGGGGAGCTGTTTTTT
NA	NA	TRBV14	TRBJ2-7	CASSSWDGSYEQYF	TGTGCCAGCAGCTCCTGGGACGGGTCATACGAGCAGTACTTC
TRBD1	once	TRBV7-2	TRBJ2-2	CASSHVGQGAGELFF	TGTGCCAGCAGCCATGTCGGGCAGGGGGCCGGGGAGCTGTTTTTT
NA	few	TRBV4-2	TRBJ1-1	CASSQGLQGYSEAFF	TGTGCCAGCAGCCAAGGTCTACAGGGCTACTCTGAAGCTTTCTTT